A single sample gave rise to the 18 T cell receptor beta chains below, sequenced in a study of T cells after yellow fever vaccination. TCRdb redid the calling of the 5' RACE reads with MiXCR, one entry per CDR3 protein. There are a few hundred thousand distinct CDR3 sequences in the sample; roughly 3.5% occur only once, and around 24% lies in the top ten. The source was PBMCs, collected on the day of the yellow fever booster vaccination. The receptors here all came from a man aged 18 to 29 who received the YFV17D yellow fever vaccine.

This clonotype was observed at least ten times. The J gene is TRBJ2-2, the V gene TRBV5-1; 7 bases agree with TRBD2. After removal of 7 bases from V and 4 bases from J, the junction contained 10 bases not matched to a gene. Germline-derived CDR1 and CDR2 are SGHRS and YFSETQ. This CDR3 has 15 amino acids. Here the CDR3 reads CASWAVAGTTGELFF. DNA for the CDR3: TGCGCCAGCTGGGCGGTAGCGGGTACCACCGGGGAGCTGTTTTTT.

V and J are TRBV12-3 or TRBV12-4 and TRBJ1-1; D is uncertain. The length of the CDR3 is 13 residues. V lost 5 bases to trimming and J lost 7 bases, with 14 bases between them. This CDR3 is CASSLRREGEAFF. As DNA, the CDR3 is TGTGCCAGCAGTCTAAGGAGGGAGGGTGAAGCTTTCTTT.

This clonotype was detected many times. V usage is TRBV9 and J usage is TRBJ2-5, with 10 bases lining up with TRBD1. Germline lookup yields CDR1 SGDLS and CDR2 YYNGEE. J lost 1 base, V lost 4 bases, and 4 bases had no gene match. This CDR3 contains 15 residues. CDR3 sequence (DNA): TGTGCCAGCAGCCCCCGACAGGGGGCCCAAGAGACCCAGTACTTC. Its translation is CASSPRQGAQETQYF.

The genes are TRBV15 and TRBJ2-3; 11 nucleotides match TRBD2. Germline CDR1 reads LNHNV; CDR2 reads YYDKDF (reference sequence). The CDR3 runs to 15 residues. Germline trimming cut 4 bases from V and 3 bases from J; bases unmatched to any gene: 3. For the CDR3, the DNA is TGTGCCACCAGCATTAGCGGGAGGGGGACAGATACGCAGTATTTT. Its protein product is CATSISGRGTDTQYF.

The chain links TRBV7-2 to TRBJ2-7; 11 bases match TRBD1. The germline V gene encodes CDR1 SGHTA and CDR2 FQGNSA. The trim removed 5 bases at V and 6 bases at J, leaving 6 bases unmatched. This CDR3 comprises 14 residues. CDR3 DNA: TGTGCCAGCAGCACCGGGACAGGGGGACGCGAGCAGTACTTC. Residues: CASSTGTGGREQYF.

This clonotype was found a few times. The gene calls are TRBV3-1 and TRBJ2-1; 10 nucleotides agree with TRBD2. The CDR3 totals 17 residues. Trimming removed 4 bases from V and 1 base from J; junction bases left unmatched: 7. The germline gives CDR1 LGHDT, CDR2 YNNKEL (reference sequence). The CDR3 DNA follows: TGTGCCAGCAGCCTTCTAGCGGGGGACCCATCCTACAATGAGCAGTTCTTC. Translated: CASSLLAGDPSYNEQFF.

Many counts were recorded for this clonotype. V gene TRBV20-1 combines with J gene TRBJ1-3, with D possibly matching TRBD1 (5 bases). V was clipped by 3 bases and J by 2 bases, with 8 bases between them. This CDR3 contains 13 residues. Germline V gene data show CDR1 as DFQATT and CDR2 as SNEGSKA (reference sequence). The CDR3 coding sequence is TGCAGTGCTAGTGGGGGACCTGGAAACACCATATATTTT. It is translated as CSASGGPGNTIYF.

This chain joins TRBV5-6 and TRBJ1-1, with unresolved D. Trimming took 0 bases from V and 7 from J, leaving 16 bases between them. Germline-derived CDR1 and CDR2 are SGHDT and YYEEEE. The CDR3 length is 15 residues. This CDR3 is CASSLGLAGILEAFF. For the CDR3, the DNA is TGTGCCAGCAGCTTGGGGTTGGCGGGGATCCTTGAAGCTTTCTTT.

This rearrangement joins TRBV4-1 to TRBJ2-3; a weak D match, TRBD1 (5 bases). Germline CDR1 MGHRA, CDR2 YSYEKL. There are 14 residues in the CDR3. The V gene lost 3 bases and the J gene lost 2 bases, with 9 bases spanning the gap. CDR3 region: CASSHRTSTDTQYF. For the CDR3, the DNA is TGCGCCAGCAGCCACCGGACATCCACAGATACGCAGTATTTT.

In its sample, this clonotype was seen a few times. This chain uses TRBV4-2 with TRBJ1-1; D gene uncertain. The CDR3 has 14 amino acids. From germline, CDR1 is LGHNA and CDR2 YNFKEQ. V was pared by 4 bases and J by 1 base, with 10 bases between. CDR3 loop: CASSPTLSNTEAFF. CDR3 DNA sequence: TGTGCCAGCAGCCCGACATTATCGAACACTGAAGCTTTCTTT.

The sample holds many counts of this clonotype. The rearrangement links TRBV6-4 to TRBJ1-2; 10 positions agree with TRBD1. CDR3 size: 14 residues. After removal of 6 bases from V and 4 bases from J, the junction contained 5 bases not matched to a gene. CDR1 MRHNA and CDR2 SNTAGT come from the germline V gene. This CDR3 reads CASSPWTGGYGYTF. Here the CDR3 DNA reads TGTGCCAGCAGCCCTTGGACAGGGGGCTATGGCTACACCTTC.

This clonotype was observed at least ten times. V is TRBV20-1 and J is TRBJ2-1, with TRBD2 matching over 8 bases. V was clipped by 3 bases and J by 5 bases; unmatched bases: 9. Germline V gene sequence: CDR1 DFQATT, CDR2 SNEGSKA (reference sequence). CDR3 length: 15 residues. The CDR3 reads CSASGGASSHNEQFF. The CDR3 DNA follows: TGCAGTGCTAGCGGGGGGGCCTCCTCGCACAATGAGCAGTTCTTC.

This rearrangement joins TRBV7-2 to TRBJ1-5; D gene uncertain. V lost 7 bases to trimming and J lost 0 bases, with 7 bases between them. Germline V gene lookup returns CDR1 SGHTA and CDR2 FQGNSA. This CDR3 contains 13 residues. CDR3 in amino acids: CASNTDSNQPQHF. The CDR3 DNA reads as TGTGCCAGCAACACCGATAGCAATCAGCCCCAGCATTTT.

The V gene is TRBV30, the J gene TRBJ2-5; 7 nucleotides align to TRBD1. Germline CDR1 GTSNPN, CDR2 SVGIG (reference sequence). CDR3 length: 14 amino acids. V was clipped by 2 bases and J by 4 bases; unmatched bases: 7. The CDR3 DNA sequence: TGTGCCTGGAGTCCAGGGGGAACTGGAGAGACCCAGTACTTC. It codes for CAWSPGGTGETQYF.

This clonotype was found many times. This chain links TRBV11-2 with TRBJ2-1; no clear D gene. Looked up from germline, CDR1 is SGHAT and CDR2 is FQNNGV. Trimming cost V 4 bases and J 8 bases, with 15 bases left between them. This CDR3 is 14 amino acids long. DNA for the CDR3: TGTGCCAGCAGCTCCGGCGACGGAATTCATGAGCAGTTCTTC. This codes for CASSSGDGIHEQFF.

This clonotype occurred many times. This CDR3 is CASSLRGTYEQYV. CDR3 DNA sequence: TGTGCCAGCAGCTTAAGGGGAACCTACGAGCAGTACGTC. V and J are TRBV5-6 and TRBJ2-7, with D possibly being TRBD1 (5 bases). Looked up from germline, CDR1 is SGHDT and CDR2 is YYEEEE. The CDR3 loop spans 13 amino acids. V lost 2 bases and J 2 bases, leaving 8 bases between the germline ends.

This chain connects TRBV7-6 to TRBJ2-2; no clear D. From germline, CDR1 is SGHVS and CDR2 FNYEAQ. This CDR3 is 15 amino acids long. Between the trimmed V and J ends, which lost 1 base and 0 bases, there was a span of 6 bases. CDR3: CASSLVPANTGELFF. CDR3 nucleotides: TGTGCCAGCAGCTTAGTCCCCGCGAACACCGGGGAGCTGTTTTTT.

This clonotype has ten or more counts. The V and J genes are TRBV7-9 and TRBJ2-5; tentative D call: TRBD1 (6 bases). Trimming cost V 7 bases and J 4 bases, with 16 bases left between them. The CDR3 has 14 amino acids. Germline lookup yields CDR1 SEHNR and CDR2 FQNEAQ (reference sequence). CDR3 residues: CASTPKAGAETQYF. CDR3 nucleotide sequence: TGTGCCAGCACCCCCAAGGCAGGGGCAGAGACCCAGTACTTC.